These 29 T cell receptor beta chains originate from one sample sequenced in a study of blood T cell repertoires in COVID-19. The repertoire was sequenced with immunoSEQ multiplex PCR; TCRdb's copy has only in-frame clones and lacks some. The data show roughly 330,000 clones, approximately 90% seen once. Sequencing was carried out using PBMCs or T cells enriched from blood (not recorded which). The receptors were sampled from a woman aged 18 to 35 who had recovered from COVID-19.

This clone has more than one count but fewer than ten. This chain links TRBV7-6 with TRBJ1-1; D unresolved. CDR1 is SGHVS, CDR2 FNYEAQ, per germline. V was shortened by 5 bases and J by 4 bases, with 17 bases between the two germline ends. This CDR3 is 15 amino acids long. CDR3 in DNA: TGTGCCAGCAGCCCAAGCCCGTCGCCGTCCACTGAAGCTTTCTTT. Protein sequence: CASSPSPSPSTEAFF.

The V and J genes are TRBV7-9 and TRBJ2-3; TRBD2 agrees at 10 bases. V was clipped by 5 bases and J by 14 bases; unmatched bases: 19. The CDR3 has 16 residues. CDR1 is SEHNR and CDR2 is FQNEAQ in the germline V gene (reference sequence). In DNA form, the CDR3 reads TGTGCCAGCAGCGGAGTACCTAGCGGGAGTTTTCTGCTCGCGTATTTT. Protein sequence: CASSGVPSGSFLLAYF.

V and J are TRBV27 and TRBJ1-1; D is ambiguous. This CDR3 comprises 14 residues. The germline V gene has CDR1 MNHEY and CDR2 SMNVEV (reference sequence). V was pared by 1 base and J by 6 bases, with 12 bases between. The CDR3 coding sequence is TGTGCCAGCAGTTTATATGGTCGGGGAGCTGAAGCTTTCTTT. This codes for CASSLYGRGAEAFF.

The table lists this clone with a few counts. V is TRBV5-1 and J is TRBJ1-1, with D possibly matching TRBD1 (5 bases). This CDR3 is built from 16 residues. V was pared by 0 bases and J by 2 bases, with 14 bases between. Germline V lookup: CDR1 SGHRS, CDR2 YFSETQ. The CDR3, as DNA: TGCGCCAGCAGCTTGGTTAGGGGTGGGTTTAACACTGAAGCTTTCTTT. It is translated as CASSLVRGGFNTEAFF.

The rearrangement joins TRBV28 to TRBJ1-1, with D tentatively TRBD1 (6 bases). Between the trimmed V and J ends, which lost 3 bases and 7 bases, there was a span of 9 bases. Germline values: CDR1 MDHEN, CDR2 SYDVKM. CDR3 size: 12 residues. The CDR3 is CASSLLQGEAFF. The CDR3 DNA is TGTGCCAGCAGTTTGTTACAGGGTGAAGCTTTCTTT. Complete variable domain (other parts from reference TRBV28 and TRBJ1-1): DVKVTQSSRYLVKRTGEKVFLECVQDMDHENMFWYRQDPGLGLRLIYFSYDVKMKEKGDIPEGYSVSREKKERFSLILESASTNQTSMYLCASSLLQGEAFFGQGTRLTVV.

The DNA for the CDR3 is TGCGCCAGCAGCCCCTGGGAGGGAAAACTGTTTTTT. This encodes CASSPWEGKLFF. This chain connects TRBV4-1 to TRBJ1-4; D is undetermined. The CDR3 consists of 12 residues. The germline V gene encodes CDR1 MGHRA and CDR2 YSYEKL. Between the trimmed V and J ends, which lost 4 bases and 10 bases, there was a span of 10 bases.

The chain joins TRBV19 to TRBJ2-7; 7 bases fit TRBD1. Germline V gives CDR1 LNHDA, CDR2 SQIVND (reference sequence). V lost 4 bases to trimming and J lost 0 bases; unmatched junction nucleotides: 6. This CDR3 is built from 15 residues. For the CDR3, the DNA is TGTGCCAGTAGTAGCCCCGGGACAGTCTCCTACGAGCAGTACTTC. It encodes CASSSPGTVSYEQYF.

The chain joins TRBV27 to TRBJ2-2, with D uncertain. Germline assignment: CDR1 MNHEY and CDR2 SMNVEV (reference sequence). Trimming stripped 6 bases from V and 6 bases from J, with 11 bases between. The CDR3 has 13 residues. The CDR3 region is CASSQSRAGELFF. As DNA, the CDR3 is TGTGCCAGCAGCCAATCTAGAGCCGGGGAGCTGTTTTTT.

The CDR3 is CASSTFYPGGNQPQHF. In nucleotides, the CDR3 is TGTGCCAGTAGTACTTTCTACCCGGGGGGCAATCAGCCCCAGCATTTT. The rearrangement uses TRBV19 and TRBJ1-5; D might be TRBD1 (5 bases). The CDR3 is 16 residues long. Germline V CDR1 and CDR2: LNHDA, SQIVND (reference sequence). Trimming pared 4 bases from V and 2 bases from J, leaving 15 bases between.

This chain uses TRBV27 with TRBJ1-4, with D perhaps matching TRBD1 (5 bases). Germline lookup yields CDR1 MNHEY and CDR2 SMNVEV (reference sequence). The CDR3 runs to 12 residues. Trimming removed 4 bases at V and 7 bases at J, with 7 bases between. The CDR3, as DNA: TGTGCCAGCAGTTACGGGGGTGAAAAACTGTTTTTT. This encodes CASSYGGEKLFF. Combining the CDR3 with reference TRBV27 and TRBJ1-4 gives the whole variable domain EAQVTQNPRYLITVTGKKLTVTCSQNMNHEYMSWYRQDPGLGLRQIYYSMNVEVTDKGDVPEGYKVSRKEKRNFPLILESPSPNQTSLYFCASSYGGEKLFFGSGTQLSVL.

This clone was observed a few times. The gene calls are TRBV13 and TRBJ2-5; no definite D call. V was pared by 4 bases and J by 5 bases, with 14 bases between. The CDR3 has 14 amino acids. CDR1 and CDR2 (germline): PRHDT, FYEKMQ (reference sequence). DNA of the CDR3: TGTGCCAGCAGCTCCCAGCGACTTACGGAGACCCAGTACTTC. Its protein is CASSSQRLTETQYF.

The chain is built from TRBV2 and TRBJ2-2, with TRBD1 matching 7 bases. Germline V CDR1 and CDR2: SNHLY, FYNNEI. The junction had 5 bases not matched to a gene; V was cut back by 6 bases and J by 4 bases. CDR3 length: 14 residues. CDR3 protein: CASRSGTATGELFF. The CDR3, as DNA: TGTGCCAGCAGATCCGGGACAGCCACCGGGGAGCTGTTTTTT.

The gene calls are TRBV30 and TRBJ1-4; a possible D gene is TRBD1 (5 bases). Looked up from germline, CDR1 is GTSNPN and CDR2 is SVGIG (reference sequence). The CDR3 has 15 amino acids. Trimming took 2 bases from V and 8 from J, leaving 18 bases between them. CDR3 in DNA: TGTGCCTGGAGTCCTGGACACGTGTTTTCCGAAAAACTGTTTTTT. Protein product: CAWSPGHVFSEKLFF.

J is TRBJ2-7 and V is TRBV6-5; TRBD1 aligns across 7 bases. Germline values: CDR1 MNHEY, CDR2 SVGAGI. V dropped 6 bases and J dropped 4; count of bases not matched to a gene: 9. The CDR3 extends over 14 amino acids. CDR3 residues: CASRAPGQIYEQYF. The CDR3 DNA follows: TGTGCCAGCAGGGCTCCGGGACAGATTTACGAGCAGTACTTC.

The chain links TRBV5-1 to TRBJ1-6, with unresolved D. CDR3 size: 14 residues. The V end was cut by 0 bases, the J end by 7 bases, with 8 bases between. The germline CDR1 and CDR2 sequences are SGHRS and YFSETQ. As DNA, the CDR3 is TGCGCCAGCAGCTTGGGCCAGATGAATTCACCCCTCCACTTT. Its protein is CASSLGQMNSPLHF.

The chain uses TRBV18 and TRBJ2-1; 14 bases align to TRBD2. Germline V gene lookup returns CDR1 KGHSH and CDR2 LQKENI. With V trimmed by 6 bases and J by 6 bases, 4 bases remained unmatched. The CDR3 sequence is 15 residues long. CDR3 DNA sequence: TGTGCCAGCTCGACGGGGACTAGCGGGAGCAATGAGCAGTTCTTC. It specifies CASSTGTSGSNEQFF.

The V gene is TRBV19, the J gene TRBJ2-1, with D tentatively TRBD1 (5 bases). Germline V gene data show CDR1 as LNHDA and CDR2 as SQIVND (reference sequence). The CDR3 contains 12 residues. Trimming pared 1 base from V and 9 bases from J, leaving 7 bases between. The CDR3 region is CASSIGGSEQFF. The CDR3 DNA sequence: TGTGCCAGTAGTATAGGGGGCAGTGAGCAGTTCTTC.

The rearrangement joins TRBV30 to TRBJ1-1; D gene uncertain. This CDR3 contains 13 residues. Germline loops: CDR1 GTSNPN, CDR2 SVGIG (reference sequence). With 3 bases removed from V and 3 bases from J, the gap between germline ends came to 11 bases. CDR3 nucleotide sequence: TGTGCCTGGAGGGTACAAGAGGACACTGAAGCTTTCTTT. It specifies CAWRVQEDTEAFF.

V is TRBV5-1 and J is TRBJ2-5, with 7 bases matching TRBD2. The CDR3 is made up of 15 amino acids. V gave up 1 base and J gave up 2 bases; unmatched junction bases: 5. CDR1 is SGHRS, CDR2 YFSETQ, per germline. As DNA, the CDR3 is TGCGCCAGCAGCTTGTGGGGGGGTTTTCAAGAGACCCAGTACTTC. This codes for CASSLWGGFQETQYF.

In this sample, this clone turned up once. The rearrangement uses TRBV5-1 and TRBJ1-4, with a weak D call TRBD1 (6 bases). This CDR3 is built from 15 residues. V gave up 1 base and J gave up 7 bases, with 14 bases separating them. The germline gives CDR1 SGHRS, CDR2 YFSETQ. CDR3 bases: TGCGCCAGCAGCTTGAATACCGGGGGGCTTGAAAAACTGTTTTTT. Protein sequence: CASSLNTGGLEKLFF.

The chain combines TRBV5-4 with TRBJ2-6, with D uncertain. Per germline, CDR1 SGHNT and CDR2 YYREEE (reference sequence). Trimming took off 5 bases at V and 4 bases at J, with 7 bases between the two ends. This CDR3 is built from 13 residues. In DNA form, the CDR3 reads TGTGCCAGCAGTCCCTCCGGGGCCAACGTCCTGACTTTC. The encoded protein is CASSPSGANVLTF.

The chain links TRBV5-1 to TRBJ1-2; D not resolved. Germline V lookup: CDR1 SGHRS, CDR2 YFSETQ. This CDR3 spans 14 amino acids. V gave up 5 bases and J gave up 3 bases, with 14 bases separating them. The CDR3 nucleotides read TGCGCCAGCAGTTTCTTTAACCAGGACTATGGCTACACCTTC. It specifies CASSFFNQDYGYTF.

The rearrangement joins TRBV7-3 to TRBJ2-1; 8 bases agree with TRBD2. Per germline, CDR1 SGHTA and CDR2 FQGTGA. J lost 0 bases, V lost 4 bases, and 5 bases had no gene match. This CDR3 is built from 16 residues. The CDR3 spells CASSSTGTSSYNEQFF. The CDR3, as DNA: TGTGCCAGCAGCTCCACCGGGACTAGCTCCTACAATGAGCAGTTCTTC. The full variable domain, in which reference TRBV7-3 and TRBJ2-1 provide the parts outside the CDR3, is GAGVSQTPSNKVTEKGKYVELRCDPISGHTALYWYRQSLGQGPEFLIYFQGTGAADDSGLPNDRFFAVRPEGSVSTLKIQRTERGDSAVYLCASSSTGTSSYNEQFFGPGTRLTVL.

The genes are TRBV6-5 and TRBJ1-4; TRBD1 matches 8 bases. CDR3 length equals 16 residues. J gave up 0 bases and V 4 bases, and 4 bases lay outside the gene matches. The germline V gene encodes CDR1 MNHEY and CDR2 SVGAGI. CDR3 coding DNA: TGTGCCAGCAGTTTACAGGGGGGAGCAACTAATGAAAAACTGTTTTTT. As protein: CASSLQGGATNEKLFF.

The chain uses TRBV5-6 and TRBJ2-5, with D unresolved. The CDR3 runs to 13 residues. The V end was cut by 4 bases, the J end by 1 base, with 8 bases between. Germline V gives CDR1 SGHDT, CDR2 YYEEEE. The CDR3 region is CASSLSGQETQYF. DNA of the CDR3: TGTGCCAGCAGCCTTAGTGGCCAAGAGACCCAGTACTTC. Drawing the rest from reference TRBV5-6 and TRBJ2-5, the complete variable domain is DAGVTQSPTHLIKTRGQQVTLRCSPKSGHDTVSWYQQALGQGPQFIFQYYEEEERQRGNFPDRFSGHQFPNYSSELNVNALLLGDSALYLCASSLSGQETQYFGPGTRLLVL.

The rearrangement links TRBV9 to TRBJ1-1; D unclear. The CDR3 loop spans 14 amino acids. Germline lookup yields CDR1 SGDLS and CDR2 YYNGEE. V lost 3 bases to trimming and J lost 0 bases, with 9 bases between them. This CDR3 is CASSALSLNTEAFF. Here the CDR3 DNA reads TGTGCCAGCAGCGCCCTCTCCTTGAACACTGAAGCTTTCTTT.

The chain carries TRBV5-4 and TRBJ2-5; 9 bases are a match to TRBD2. This CDR3 is built from 16 residues. The J segment lost 4 bases and the V segment lost 0 bases, leaving 7 bases of the junction unmatched. From germline, CDR1 is SGHNT and CDR2 YYREEE (reference sequence). CDR3 nucleotides: TGTGCCAGCAGCTTGGGTTGGCGGGAGGGTAGAGAGACCCAGTACTTC. Translation: CASSLGWREGRETQYF.

V and J are TRBV19 and TRBJ1-1; D remains ambiguous. V was shortened by 4 bases and J by 3 bases, with 12 bases between the two germline ends. Germline loops: CDR1 LNHDA, CDR2 SQIVND (reference sequence). The CDR3 has 14 amino acids. The CDR3 is CASSTELRDTEAFF. The CDR3 bases are TGTGCCAGTAGTACCGAGCTGAGGGACACTGAAGCTTTCTTT. Variable domain in full (rest from reference TRBV19 and TRBJ1-1): DGGITQSPKYLFRKEGQNVTLSCEQNLNHDAMYWYRQDPGQGLRLIYYSQIVNDFQKGDIAEGYSVSREKKESFPLTVTSAQKNPTAFYLCASSTELRDTEAFFGQGTRLTVV.

The V call is TRBV28, the J call TRBJ1-1; 8 positions match TRBD1. In germline, CDR1 is MDHEN, CDR2 SYDVKM. This CDR3 is built from 17 residues. V lost 3 bases, J lost 4 bases, and 13 bases stayed unmatched. CDR3: CASSFRVGAGGPTEAFF. In DNA, the CDR3 is TGTGCCAGCAGTTTCCGGGTGGGGGCAGGGGGCCCCACTGAAGCTTTCTTT.